This entry features one T cell receptor (beta chain) sequence. What this receptor recognizes is not known. Base qualities are not provided; no much larger clone lies one nucleotide away. The sample originates from a study of blood T cell repertoires in COVID-19 (dated by TCRdb to between 2020 and 2021). As for the study more broadly: The collaborator samples originated in the United States, Italy and Spain and spanned the acute and convalescent phases of COVID-19. The material from the prospective study consisted of cDNA or gDNA derived from T cells, B-cell-depleted T cells, or PBMCs. Subjects who had been exposed to COVID-19, were actively infected with it, or had recovered from it provided the deeply sampled blood TCRbeta repertoires that made up the dataset. The repertoires were made available in a free public database intended to serve as a resource for research on the immune response to SARS-CoV-2. Samples were obtained from the ongoing ImmuneRACE study (first 160 participants) and from over a thousand subjects provided by 6 global collaborators. The sample metadata nearly always contained a de-identified subject ID, COVID-19 status, age in years and sex. Where available, HLA class I and class II types were obtained from metadata supplied by the sample provider rather than from assay-based typing.

General findings and caveats noted by the study authors: The amount of clinical and demographic metadata varied by source and participant and was provided uncurated.

CDR1 and CDR2 were assigned from the germline V gene as SGHRS and YFSETQ. Reading from cysteine to phenylalanine, the CDR3 counts 15 amino acids. Only CDR3 DNA is held: 45 bases, read in frame from base 1. At the junction V is shortened by 5 bases and J by 9 bases; bases outside the gene matches: 12. The immunoSEQ Assay, a bias-controlled multiplex PCR, was used to amplify TCRbeta CDR3 regions from genomic DNA. In the authors' own workflow: Within the assay, amplification of reference gene primers was used to estimate how many nucleated cells each sample contained. To quantify the absolute abundance of each unique TCRbeta CDR3 rearrangement, sequence reads were collapsed and filtered. Productive Simpson clonality was computed per sample as the square root of Simpson's diversity index over productive rearrangements. TCRdb obtained this table from immuneACCESS and retained in-frame rearrangements with V and J assigned. These tables miss some clones; where compared with another copy, unresolved V genes account for less than half of the shortfall, and the remainder is unexplained. The V and J calls and clone size come from that table; D and trimming were worked out from the DNA. The table for this sample lists some 240,000 clones; 75% to 90% of them were counted only once. The ten largest clonotypes hold 9.5% to 13% of the sample.

In Seattle, one collaborating source enrolled patients while the infection was active and tracked those patients longitudinally over the course of disease. Whole blood was collected in K2EDTA tubes by collaborating institutions according to the institutions' own protocols. For TCRbeta analysis, collaborators shipped samples as frozen whole blood, isolated PBMCs, or DNA extracted from either of those sample types. The sequence came from a woman aged 70 to 79 with COVID-19, enrolled during active disease. The sequenced material came from peripheral blood. The V and J segments used are TRBV5-1 and TRBJ2-1, and 9 bases in between align with TRBD2. Here the CDR3 is given as CASRLVRTSASEQFF. In nucleotides, the sequence is TGCGCCAGCAGACTAGTTAGGACTAGCGCGAGTGAGCAGTTCTTC. The full variable domain, with segments outside the CDR3 supplied by the reference TRBV5-1 and TRBJ2-1 proteins, appears as KAGVTQTPRYLIKTRGQQVTLSCSPISGHRSVSWYQQTPGQGLQFLFEYFSETQRNKGNFPGRFSGRQFSNSRSEMNVSTLELGDSALYLCASRLVRTSASEQFFGPGTRLTVL.